These 14 T cell receptor beta chains share one sample of origin, sequenced in a study of blood T cell repertoires in COVID-19 (dated by TCRdb to 2020 to 2021). The library relied on the immunoSEQ multiplex PCR assay. The source is immuneACCESS, and TCRdb retained only in-frame sequences with V and J called. Part of the clones is not carried over; for the studies checked, unresolved V genes explain less than half of this, and the remainder is unexplained. The sample data list 100,000 to 120,000 clones, and roughly four fifths of these were observed just once. The top ten constitute over 8.5% of the sample. Sequencing input: peripheral blood. The receptors stem from a woman aged 70-85 years with acute or convalescent COVID-19.

This clone showed up just a few times. V and J are TRBV3-1 (or the pseudogene TRBV3-2) and TRBJ1-1, with 7 bases fitting TRBD1. Losses at the gene ends were 4 bases for V and 6 bases for J; bases not matched to a gene: 8. The CDR3 totals 14 residues. Germline loops: CDR1 LGHDT, CDR2 YNNKEL (reference sequence). This CDR3 is CASSLQGVSSEAFF. In DNA, the CDR3 is TGTGCCAGCAGCCTGCAGGGGGTTAGCTCTGAAGCTTTCTTT.

J is TRBJ2-1 and V is TRBV6-2 or TRBV6-3, with TRBD2 matching 8 bases. The V segment lost 2 bases and the J segment 10 bases; nucleotides outside the gene matches: 10. The germline CDR1 and CDR2 sequences are MNHEY and SVGEGT. This CDR3 spans 15 amino acids. CDR3 residues: CASSYVGRAEREQFF. For the CDR3, the DNA is TGTGCCAGCAGTTACGTCGGGAGGGCCGAAAGGGAGCAGTTCTTC.

The rearrangement joins TRBV7-6 to TRBJ1-3; possible D gene TRBD1, 6 bases. V was trimmed by 1 base and J by 2 bases, leaving 12 bases between them. The CDR3 extends over 16 amino acids. Germline assignment: CDR1 SGHVS and CDR2 FNYEAQ. In DNA form, the CDR3 reads TGTGCCAGCAGCTTAGGGGCAGGGGCTACTGGAAACACCATATATTTT. As protein: CASSLGAGATGNTIYF.

The chain recombines TRBV5-4 with TRBJ2-3, with TRBD2 identical over 10 bases. Germline V gene data show CDR1 as SGHNT and CDR2 as YYREEE (reference sequence). The CDR3 has 17 residues. The V segment lost 5 bases and the J segment 2 bases; nucleotides outside the gene matches: 11. The CDR3 sequence: CASSEGPSGGNTDTQYF. Here the CDR3 DNA reads TGTGCCAGCAGTGAGGGGCCTAGCGGGGGCAACACAGATACGCAGTATTTT.

This clone has only a few counts. The chain employs TRBV10-2 and TRBJ1-5; weak D call: TRBD1 (6 bases). Germline V gene data show CDR1 as WSHSY and CDR2 as SAAADI. This CDR3 is 16 amino acids long. Trimming took 3 bases from V and 0 from J, leaving 12 bases between them. The CDR3 region has the DNA TGCGCCAGCAGTGACCCGGACAGTTATAGCAATCAGCCCCAGCATTTT. Translated: CASSDPDSYSNQPQHF.

This clone has a handful of counts. The chain recombines TRBV24-1 with TRBJ2-2; D may be TRBD1 (6 bases). V was trimmed by 2 bases and J by 4 bases, leaving 19 bases between them. Germline values: CDR1 KGHDR, CDR2 SFDVKD. The CDR3 length is 18 residues. The CDR3: CATSDYPQGRFGTGELFF. CDR3 nucleotides: TGTGCCACCAGTGATTACCCACAGGGTCGGTTTGGCACCGGGGAGCTGTTTTTT.

This sequence joins TRBV15 and TRBJ2-5; weak D call: TRBD2 (7 bases). The CDR3 is 15 amino acids. Germline V CDR1 and CDR2: LNHNV, YYDKDF (reference sequence). The V end lost 2 bases, the J end lost 5 bases, and 15 bases lay between the germline ends. This CDR3 is CATSRRGADGETQYF. The CDR3 DNA reads as TGTGCCACCAGCAGACGGGGGGCGGATGGTGAGACCCAGTACTTC.

The CDR3 is CASSNGRTGGNQPQHF. CDR3 DNA: TGTGCCAGTAGCAATGGAAGGACAGGGGGCAATCAGCCCCAGCATTTT. The genes are TRBV19 and TRBJ1-5, with 9 bases aligning to TRBD1. This CDR3 spans 16 amino acids. Looked up from germline, CDR1 is LNHDA and CDR2 is SQIVND (reference sequence). V lost 6 bases to trimming and J lost 2 bases; unmatched junction nucleotides: 8.

The sample holds one count of this clone. The chain carries TRBV7-2 and TRBJ2-3, with 12 nucleotides matching TRBD2. The CDR3 sequence is 16 residues long. Germline V CDR1 and CDR2: SGHTA, FQGNSA. With 4 bases clipped from V and 4 bases from J, the junction kept 6 bases outside the gene matches. The CDR3 region has the DNA TGTGCCAGCAGCTCCGGACTAGCGGGAATCGCAGATACGCAGTATTTT. This translates into CASSSGLAGIADTQYF.

J is TRBJ2-3 and V is TRBV11-3, with TRBD2 matching over 10 bases. This CDR3 has 17 amino acids. In germline, CDR1 is SGHNT, CDR2 YENEEA. V trimming: 1 base; J trimming: 4 bases; junction bases outside the gene matches: 8. CDR3 bases: TGTGCCAGCAGCTTAGGATCGGGACTAGCGAAGTCAGATACGCAGTATTTT. Protein sequence: CASSLGSGLAKSDTQYF.

The chain uses TRBV9 and TRBJ1-1; no firm D call. Germline CDR1 is SGDLS and CDR2 is YYNGEE. Trimming stripped 0 bases from V and 1 base from J, with 10 bases between. The CDR3 runs 15 residues. The CDR3 sequence: CASSVASEGNTEAFF. As DNA, the CDR3 is TGTGCCAGCAGCGTAGCGAGCGAGGGGAACACTGAAGCTTTCTTT.

This sequence joins TRBV19 and TRBJ2-7; D is uncertain. V was clipped by 3 bases and J by 2 bases, with 8 bases between them. This CDR3 is built from 13 residues. Germline V gene lookup returns CDR1 LNHDA and CDR2 SQIVND (reference sequence). DNA for the CDR3: TGTGCCAGTAGTATCGGTGGAGCCTACGAGCAGTACTTC. Translated, it gives CASSIGGAYEQYF.

This clone has only a few counts. Other nucleotide sequences in the sample specify the same CDR3. The CDR3 sequence: CSVTGLAGGGYNEQFF. The CDR3 coding sequence is TGCAGCGTAACCGGACTAGCGGGAGGCGGGTACAATGAGCAGTTCTTC. The chain joins TRBV29-1 to TRBJ2-1; 14 nucleotides match TRBD2. CDR3 size: 16 residues. Germline CDR1 reads SQVTM; CDR2 reads ANQGSEA. The junction had 8 bases not matched to a gene; V was cut back by 6 bases and J by 4 bases.

This clone is a singleton in its sample. This chain uses TRBV30 with TRBJ2-5, with D maybe TRBD1 (6 bases). Looked up from germline, CDR1 is GTSNPN and CDR2 is SVGIG (reference sequence). This CDR3 region has 14 residues. Between the trimmed V and J ends, which lost 1 base and 2 bases, there was a span of 11 bases. The DNA for the CDR3 is TGTGCCTGGAGTGGCGACAGGTTGCAAGAGACCCAGTACTTC. Translating it yields CAWSGDRLQETQYF.